Shown below are 2 T cell receptor beta chains from a single sample sequenced in a study of blood T cells in healthy people across ages. Through a sample-barcoded 5' primer and a J-beta primer mix, a second PCR was run for roughly 7 to 12 cycles. TCRdb reprocessed the 5' RACE reads with MiXCR, giving one entry per CDR3 protein. Of about 1,500,000 distinct CDR3 sequences listed, roughly 28% are singletons. The sequencing input was blood. The receptors were sampled from a woman aged 30 to 39 in good health.

This clonotype showed up just a few times. This sequence joins TRBV18 and TRBJ2-7; TRBD1 is a possible D gene (6 bases). Deletions cut 6 bases from V and 5 bases from J, with 14 bases between. The CDR3 consists of 13 residues. Per germline, CDR1 KGHSH and CDR2 LQKENI. CDR3 nucleotide sequence: TGTGCCAGCTCCCTCACCAGGGGCGACGAGCAGTACTTC. Translated: CASSLTRGDEQYF.

This rearrangement joins TRBV7-8 to TRBJ2-4; 8 nucleotides align to TRBD2. The J call may be faulty, since TRBJ2-7 better matches the DNA end. The germline V gene has CDR1 SGHVS and CDR2 FQNEAQ. CDR3 size: 16 residues. The CDR3 loop reads CASSFKLAAFPYEQYF. CDR3 sequence (DNA): TGTGCCAGCAGCTTTAAACTAGCGGCGTTCCCCTACGAGCAGTACTTC.